Listed below are T cell receptor beta chains from one sample, sequenced in a study of T cells in localized non-small cell lung cancer. TCRdb keeps only in-frame clones here, not all; method: immunoSEQ multiplex PCR. In the table there are 33,000 or so clones, roughly 80% of which are singletons. The sample here was peripheral blood, taken before any cancer treatment. The source of these receptors is a male donor aged 60 or over with stage III squamous cell lung carcinoma. The CDR3 runs from the conserved cysteine through the conserved F or W. D genes are given only for firm matches. Size is stated for part of the rows, as once, few or many counts, or as a class when the clone is expanded.

.	13	TRBJ1-1	.	TRBV12-5	TGTGCTAGTGCCAATAAGGGGGACACTGAAGCTTTCTTT	CASANKGDTEAFF
.	13	TRBJ1-5	.	TRBV7-2	TGTGCCAGCAGCTTAGGGATTATTCAGCCCCAGCATTTT	CASSLGIIQPQHF
.	14	TRBJ2-7	TRBD2	TRBV7-2	TGTGCCAGTGGCCCTCGAGCGGGAGTCTACGAGCAGTACTTC	CASGPRAGVYEQYF
.	16	TRBJ2-1	.	TRBV11-3	TGTGCCAGCAGTTCCAGGGCGGGGGCCAGGGGTAATGAGCAGTTCTTC	CASSSRAGARGNEQFF
.	12	TRBJ1-1	.	TRBV28	TGTGCCAGCAGTTTTCAGTTCACTGAAGCTTTCTTT	CASSFQFTEAFF
.	13	TRBJ1-1	TRBD1	TRBV7-9	TGTGCCAGCAGCTCTCGAGGGGGCGCTGAAGCTTTCTTT	CASSSRGGAEAFF
.	14	TRBJ1-5	.	TRBV19	TGTGCCAGTAGTCTCAGGGGCCTGGGTCAGCCCCAGCATTTT	CASSLRGLGQPQHF
.	14	TRBJ1-3	.	TRBV5-5	TGTGCCAGCAGCTTGGTTGGCGGCACCAACACCATATATTTT	CASSLVGGTNTIYF
.	17	TRBJ2-1	TRBD2	TRBV7-8	TGTGCCAGCAGCTTAGGGTTACTAGCGCCATCCTACAATGAGCAGTTCTTC	CASSLGLLAPSYNEQFF
.	15	TRBJ1-2	TRBD1	TRBV5-1	TGCGCCAGCAGCTCCGGACAGGGCACTAACTATGGCTACACCTTC	CASSSGQGTNYGYTF
few	15	TRBJ2-7	.	TRBV18	TGTGCCAGCTCACCACCAGGGACTCCGAATTACGAGCAGTACTTC	CASSPPGTPNYEQYF
.	13	TRBJ2-5	TRBD2	TRBV6-1	TGTGCCAGCAGTGAAATCCCCGGGACTAGCGCCTACTTC	CASSEIPGTSAYF
.	12	TRBJ1-3	.	TRBV5-6	TGTGCCAGCAGCGGTTCTGGAAACACCATATATTTT	CASSGSGNTIYF
.	14	TRBJ2-7	.	TRBV9	TGTGCCAGCAGCGTATATTCCATGAGCTACGAGCAGTACTTC	CASSVYSMSYEQYF
.	15	TRBJ2-3	.	TRBV2	TGTGCCAGCAAACGGGACGCCTCAAGCACAGATACGCAGTATTTT	CASKRDASSTDTQYF
.	14	TRBJ2-1	.	TRBV27	TGTGCCAGCAGTTTAAACAGATTATACAATGAGCAGTTCTTC	CASSLNRLYNEQFF
.	15	TRBJ1-2	.	TRBV2	TGTGCCAGCAGTCCATCAAGAGCAGGGGTCGCTGGCTACACCTTC	CASSPSRAGVAGYTF
.	11	TRBJ1-2	.	TRBV30	TGTGCCTGGAAAGGGGCGCATGGCTACACCTTC	CAWKGAHGYTF
few	17	TRBJ2-1	TRBD1	TRBV6-1	TGTGCCAGCAGTGGACCCTTACAGGGCCAGGGGGTTAATGAGCAGTTCTTC	CASSGPLQGQGVNEQFF
few	14	TRBJ1-4	.	TRBV5-1	TGCGCCAGCAGCTTTGGTGTCCTTAATGAAAAACTGTTTTTT	CASSFGVLNEKLFF
.	15	TRBJ2-1	TRBD2	TRBV11-2	TGTGCCAGCAGCTCTCAGACTAGCGCTTACAATGAGCAGTTCTTC	CASSSQTSAYNEQFF
few	13	TRBJ1-2	.	TRBV19	TGTGCCAGTACCCGACGGCTAAACTATGGCTACACCTTC	CASTRRLNYGYTF
.	17	TRBJ2-2	.	TRBV7-3	TGTGCCAGCAGCTACGCCCCGGACACAGCGAACACCGGGGAGCTGTTTTTT	CASSYAPDTANTGELFF
few	13	TRBJ2-4	TRBD2	TRBV29-1	TGCAGCGTTGGGGCGGGGGATGGTGGCATTCAGTACTTC	CSVGAGDGGIQYF
.	15	TRBJ1-1	.	TRBV4-1	TGCGCCAGCAGCCAAGAGCCGGGCCTGGGCACTGAAGCTTTCTTT	CASSQEPGLGTEAFF
.	14	TRBJ1-2	TRBD1	TRBV30	TGTGCCTGGATGCAGGGGGGGCTCAACTATGGCTACACCTTC	CAWMQGGLNYGYTF
.	14	TRBJ2-7	.	TRBV5-4	TGTGCCAGCAGCCCGGCCAGGGACGCGAACGAGCAGTACTTC	CASSPARDANEQYF
.	12	TRBJ2-7	TRBD1	TRBV2	TGTGCCAGCAGAGGACAGGCCTACGAGCAGTACTTC	CASRGQAYEQYF
.	14	TRBJ2-7	TRBD2	TRBV5-1	TGCGCCAGCAGCTTGGGGGGGGGTTCCTACGAGCAGTACTTC	CASSLGGGSYEQYF
once	15	TRBJ2-5	TRBD2	TRBV5-1	TGCGCCAGCAGCACTCGACTAGCGGGGCAAGAGACCCAGTACTTC	CASSTRLAGQETQYF
.	13	TRBJ2-7	TRBD1	TRBV11-3	TGTGCCAGCAGCAGAAGGGACAGATCCGAGCAGTACTTC	CASSRRDRSEQYF
.	15	TRBJ2-7	TRBD1	TRBV6-5	TGTGCCAGCAGTCATCCGGGACAGGGCTTCTACGAGCAGTACTTC	CASSHPGQGFYEQYF
.	18	TRBJ2-5	TRBD2	TRBV5-8	TGTGCCAGCAGCGTGGATAGGACTAGCGGGAGGTTACAAGAGACCCAGTACTTC	CASSVDRTSGRLQETQYF
.	17	TRBJ2-2	.	TRBV15	TGTGCCACCAGCAGAGTGGGCGCCGGGCAGGGCACCGGGGAGCTGTTTTTT	CATSRVGAGQGTGELFF
.	16	TRBJ2-7	TRBD1	TRBV6-1	TGTGCCAGCAGTGAAGCGTGGACAGGGCTCTCCTACGAGCAGTACTTC	CASSEAWTGLSYEQYF
few	15	TRBJ1-1	.	TRBV5-6	TGTGCCAGCAGCTTGGCGCAGGGGTTTGGAACTGAAGCTTTCTTT	CASSLAQGFGTEAFF
few	12	TRBJ2-3	.	TRBV12-5	TGTGCTAGTGGATCTAGCACAGATACGCAGTATTTT	CASGSSTDTQYF
.	13	TRBJ1-1	TRBD1	TRBV6-6	TGTGCCAGCAGTTCCAGGGGGCGGCCTGAAGCTTTCTTT	CASSSRGRPEAFF
.	14	TRBJ1-1	.	TRBV9	TGTGCCAGCAGCAATACCCGCGCGGGAGGGGTGGCTTTCTTT	CASSNTRAGGVAFF
.	15	TRBJ2-5	TRBD2	TRBV5-1	TGCGCCAGCACGTCTAGCGGGGGGGCAGAAGAGACCCAGTACTTC	CASTSSGGAEETQYF
.	14	TRBJ2-7	.	TRBV30	TGTGCCTGGAGTGTAGCCAGGGCTTCCTACGAGCAGTACTTC	CAWSVARASYEQYF
.	18	TRBJ1-5	.	TRBV7-8	TGTGCCAGCAGCTTAGCGCCAAGTAGCAGATTGAGCAATCAGCCCCAGCATTTT	CASSLAPSSRLSNQPQHF
.	15	TRBJ2-7	.	TRBV5-1	TGCGCCAGCAGCCCCCCAAGCCCATCTGGCTACGAGCAGTACTTC	CASSPPSPSGYEQYF
.	13	TRBJ2-7	.	TRBV2	TGTGCCAGCAGTGTATCGGAAGACTACGAGCAGTACTTC	CASSVSEDYEQYF
once	17	TRBJ2-7	TRBD2	TRBV5-1	TGCGCCAGCAGCCCTAGGGTGGTAGCGGGGGGGTCCTACGAGCAGTACTTC	CASSPRVVAGGSYEQYF
.	15	TRBJ2-3	.	TRBV5-1	TGCGCCAGCAGCTTGGGGCAGGGTGGCACAGATACGCAGTATTTT	CASSLGQGGTDTQYF
.	14	TRBJ1-1	.	TRBV2	TGTGCCAGCAACCCCGGTGCGTGGAACACTGAAGCTTTCTTT	CASNPGAWNTEAFF
.	16	TRBJ1-6	.	TRBV4-1	TGCGCCAGCAGCCAAGTCGGAATTGGGACTAATTCACCCCTCCACTTT	CASSQVGIGTNSPLHF
.	15	TRBJ2-2	.	TRBV7-8	TGTGCCAGCAGGCCGGCGGTATCTAACACCGGGGAGCTGTTTTTT	CASRPAVSNTGELFF
.	13	TRBJ2-5	.	TRBV6-4	TGTGCCAGCAGTGAGGGCACTCAAGAGACCCAGTACTTC	CASSEGTQETQYF
.	12	TRBJ1-2	.	TRBV5-4	TGTGCCAGCAGCTCGGATGGCTATGGCTACACCTTC	CASSSDGYGYTF
medium-sized	16	TRBJ2-1	.	TRBV5-1	TGCGCCAGCAGCTTGGGCACGGGGAGCTCCTACAATGAGCAGTTCTTC	CASSLGTGSSYNEQFF
.	14	TRBJ2-1	.	TRBV29-1	TGCAGCGTTCGGGACTCTATGAGTCTGACTGAGCAGTTCTTC	CSVRDSMSLTEQFF
.	16	TRBJ2-3	TRBD2	TRBV7-9	TGTGCCAGCAGCGGCCCGACTAGCGGGGCCACAGATACGCAGTATTTT	CASSGPTSGATDTQYF
.	13	TRBJ2-2	TRBD1	TRBV7-8	TGTGCCAGCAGCCCAGCAGGGGGCGGGGAGCTGTTTTTT	CASSPAGGGELFF
.	15	TRBJ1-1	.	TRBV19	TGTGCCAGTAGTCCGGGACCGGCTAAAGGCACTGAAGCTTTCTTT	CASSPGPAKGTEAFF
.	16	TRBJ1-1	TRBD1	TRBV7-9	TGTGCCAGCAGCTTAGGGACAGGGGGCAGGGACACTGAAGCTTTCTTT	CASSLGTGGRDTEAFF
.	16	TRBJ1-1	TRBD1	TRBV15	TGTGCCACCAGCACATACAGGGGAATAAGGAACACTGAAGCTTTCTTT	CATSTYRGIRNTEAFF
.	14	TRBJ2-4	.	TRBV5-1	TGCGCCAGCAGCTTGGCGGGATATGGAAACATTCAGTACTTC	CASSLAGYGNIQYF